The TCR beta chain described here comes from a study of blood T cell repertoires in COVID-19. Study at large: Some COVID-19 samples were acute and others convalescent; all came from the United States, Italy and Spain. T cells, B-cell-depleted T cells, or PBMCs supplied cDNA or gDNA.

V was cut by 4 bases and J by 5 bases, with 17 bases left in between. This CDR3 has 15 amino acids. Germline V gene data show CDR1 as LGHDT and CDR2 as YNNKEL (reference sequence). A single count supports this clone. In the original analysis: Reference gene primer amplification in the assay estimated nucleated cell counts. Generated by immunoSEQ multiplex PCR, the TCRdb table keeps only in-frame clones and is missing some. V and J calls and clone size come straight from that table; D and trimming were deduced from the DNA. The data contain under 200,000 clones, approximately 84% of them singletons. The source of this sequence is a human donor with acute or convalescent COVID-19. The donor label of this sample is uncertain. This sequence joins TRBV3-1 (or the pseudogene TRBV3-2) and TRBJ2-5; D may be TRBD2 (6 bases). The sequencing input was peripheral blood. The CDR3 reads CASSLQGRGLETQYF. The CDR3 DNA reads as TGTGCCAGCAGCCTCCAGGGACGGGGACTGGAGACCCAGTACTTC.